This T cell receptor (beta chain) was sequenced for a study of T cell responses to AZD1222 COVID-19 vaccine. Study-level information: Recipients boosted at about 4 weeks or about 12 weeks are pooled. Regarding the study as a whole: Sampling that yielded the repertoires occurred only after the peak T cell response. Donors, mostly white British, included more females; clonal diversity was possibly underestimated. Spike was spanned by vaccine-associated CD4 TCRs, which were dominant at 160-218 and 743-854.

Assay used: immunoSEQ multiplex PCR; TCRdb lists only in-frame clones, some missing. This table has some 94,000 clones, 70% to 90% appearing once. The CDR3 spans 14 residues. With 6 bases removed from V and 0 bases from J, the gap between germline ends came to 11 bases. The germline V gene has CDR1 MRHNA and CDR2 SNTAGT. Turning to this clone: Its antigen remains unknown.

The input for sequencing was peripheral blood, taken on day 0 of AZD1222 vaccination. This TCR derives from an adult in good health. The genes are TRBV6-4 and TRBJ1-1; D gene ambiguous. The CDR3 protein is CASRLRELNTEAFF. The CDR3 region has the DNA TGTGCCAGCAGACTTCGAGAGTTGAACACTGAAGCTTTCTTT.